Presented here are 18 T cell receptor beta chains from one specimen sequenced in a study of blood T cell repertoires in COVID-19 (TCRdb year 2020). Library preparation was by the immunoSEQ multiplex PCR assay. TCRdb's version of the immuneACCESS table is confined to in-frame rearrangements and falls short of the full clone set. An unresolved V gene accounts for under half of the shortfall where checked; the remainder is of unknown origin. The table for this sample lists hundreds of thousands of clones; over 75% of them were counted only once. The ten largest clonotypes hold roughly 7% of the sample. Sequenced input: peripheral blood. The receptors come from a human donor in a cohort sampled during active COVID-19.

This sequence joins TRBV30 and TRBJ2-5; D uncertain. Deletions cut 2 bases from V and 4 bases from J, with 14 bases between. The CDR3 extends over 14 amino acids. Looked up from germline, CDR1 is GTSNPN and CDR2 is SVGIG (reference sequence). CDR3 amino acids: CAWSLDTLIETQYF. The CDR3 region has the DNA TGTGCCTGGAGTCTTGACACCCTGATAGAGACCCAGTACTTC.

At least ten counts were recorded for this clone. The DNA of the CDR3 is TGTGCCACCAGTCCGCGATCGAGCTCCTACGAGCAGTACTTC. Translated: CATSPRSSSYEQYF. V gene TRBV24-1 combines with J gene TRBJ2-7, with D hard to call. Germline values: CDR1 KGHDR, CDR2 SFDVKD. The V gene lost 6 bases and the J gene lost 0 bases, with 11 bases spanning the gap. The CDR3 is 14 amino acids.

The chain uses TRBV5-1 and TRBJ2-5; maybe TRBD1 (5 bases). Trimming stripped 4 bases from V and 4 bases from J, with 14 bases between. The CDR3 spans 14 residues. Germline CDR1 is SGHRS and CDR2 is YFSETQ. In DNA, the CDR3 is TGCGCCAGCAGCCCCCTCAGGGTACGAGAGACCCAGTACTTC. Protein: CASSPLRVRETQYF.

This clone has just a few counts. This chain joins TRBV6-6 and TRBJ2-2; 8 bases align to TRBD2. Germline lookup yields CDR1 MNHNY and CDR2 SVGAGI (reference sequence). The CDR3 runs to 15 residues. CDR3 sequence: CVTRSRGDGTGELFF. CDR3 nucleotides: TGTGTCACCCGCTCGCGGGGGGACGGCACCGGGGAGCTGTTTTTT.

To note about this clone: Because it lacks the conserved phenylalanine or tryptophan at the end, this CDR3 is likely a read error. No DNA is shown, since the ends of the CDR3 on it are uncertain; the CDR3 is the one TCRdb lists. The rearrangement joins TRBV6-1 to TRBJ1-1; the table's D call, TRBD1, has no DNA check behind it. Germline CDR1 reads MNHNS; CDR2 reads SASEGT. The CDR3 length equals 14 residues, ends included. The CDR3 loop reads CASSEDNRLYYRQV.

Only one count was recorded for this clone. The V gene is TRBV5-1, the J gene TRBJ2-7; D may be TRBD2 (5 bases). V gave up 0 bases and J gave up 5 bases, with 9 bases separating them. Germline values: CDR1 SGHRS, CDR2 YFSETQ. This CDR3 is built from 13 residues. CDR3 sequence (DNA): TGCGCCAGCAGCTTGGCCCCCGGGAACGAGCAGTACTTC. Encoded protein: CASSLAPGNEQYF.

V and J are TRBV19 and TRBJ2-6; 8 bases match TRBD1. This CDR3 has 16 amino acids. V lost 6 bases to trimming and J lost 4 bases; unmatched junction nucleotides: 8. Germline CDR1 and CDR2: LNHDA and SQIVND (reference sequence). CDR3 sequence (DNA): TGTGCCAGTAGGACAGGGGCTCTCTCCGGGGCCAACGTCCTGACTTTC. It codes for CASRTGALSGANVLTF.

The chain combines TRBV19 with TRBJ1-5, with a possible D match to TRBD1 (6 bases). Germline V gene sequence: CDR1 LNHDA, CDR2 SQIVND (reference sequence). Trimming shortened V by 8 bases and J by 1 base, and 15 bases separated the two germline ends. The CDR3 consists of 15 residues. As DNA, the CDR3 is TGTGCCAGTCGGAGGGGGGGTTTGAGCAATCAGCCCCAGCATTTT. This sequence encodes CASRRGGLSNQPQHF.

This rearrangement joins TRBV12-3 or TRBV12-4 to TRBJ2-7; D call uncertain. The CDR3 runs 13 residues. The germline V and J ends were trimmed by 3 bases and 0 bases, with 6 bases remaining between them. CDR3 region: CASSFTSSYEQYF. The CDR3 DNA reads as TGTGCCAGCAGTTTTACAAGCTCCTACGAGCAGTACTTC.

This clone was detected only once. The chain recombines TRBV30 with TRBJ2-3; 9 bases align to TRBD1. The germline V gene encodes CDR1 GTSNPN and CDR2 SVGIG (reference sequence). CDR3 length equals 15 residues. Unmatched junction bases numbered 4, after V lost 2 bases and J lost 1 base. CDR3 amino acids: CAWSSQGAGTDTQYF. The CDR3 coding sequence is TGTGCCTGGAGTTCACAGGGGGCGGGCACAGATACGCAGTATTTT. Complete variable domain (other parts from reference TRBV30 and TRBJ2-3): SQTIHQWPATLVQPVGSPLSLECTVEGTSNPNLYWYRQAAGRGLQLLFYSVGIGQISSEVPQNLSASRPQDRQFILSSKKLLLSDSGFYLCAWSSQGAGTDTQYFGPGTRLTVL.

This clone was observed a handful of times. The chain couples TRBV7-3 to TRBJ2-3; 10 nucleotides match TRBD2. The germline CDR1 and CDR2 sequences are SGHTA and FQGTGA. CDR3 length: 15 residues. Trimming took 5 bases from V and 5 from J; bases not matched to a gene: 7. The CDR3 spells CASSRAGGQGDTQYF. CDR3 sequence (DNA): TGTGCCAGCAGCCGAGCGGGGGGGCAAGGAGATACGCAGTATTTT.

This chain joins TRBV7-6 and TRBJ1-6, with 9 bases aligning to TRBD1. The CDR3 has 15 residues. V was pared by 1 base and J by 7 bases, with 2 bases of the junction left unmatched. In germline, CDR1 is SGHVS, CDR2 FNYEAQ. The CDR3 is CASSLGDRDNSPLHF. The CDR3 DNA sequence: TGTGCCAGCAGCTTAGGGGACAGGGACAATTCACCCCTCCACTTT.

The gene calls are TRBV4-1 and TRBJ1-5; 9 bases map to TRBD1. The CDR3 contains 17 residues. From germline, CDR1 is MGHRA and CDR2 YSYEKL. Germline trimming cut 5 bases from V and 0 bases from J; bases unmatched to any gene: 8. The CDR3 DNA sequence: TGCGCCAGCAGCGAGACCGGGACAGGGTATAGCAATCAGCCCCAGCATTTT. As protein: CASSETGTGYSNQPQHF.

The genes are TRBV30 and TRBJ1-1; possibly TRBD1 for D (5 bases). From germline, CDR1 is GTSNPN and CDR2 SVGIG (reference sequence). V was cut by 5 bases and J by 1 base, with 11 bases left in between. There are 13 residues in the CDR3. CDR3 protein: CAWESTGNTEAFF. The CDR3 coding sequence is TGTGCCTGGGAAAGCACAGGGAACACTGAAGCTTTCTTT.

The V gene is TRBV19, the J gene TRBJ1-5; D may be TRBD1 (5 bases). The CDR3 has 15 residues. Germline CDR1 and CDR2: LNHDA and SQIVND (reference sequence). The V and J ends lost 4 bases and 3 bases respectively, with 13 bases between them. The CDR3 protein is CASSRQTASNQPQHF. Here the CDR3 DNA reads TGTGCCAGTAGTAGACAGACAGCTTCCAATCAGCCCCAGCATTTT.

The rearrangement links TRBV30 to TRBJ1-6, with TRBD1 as a possible D gene (5 bases). V was trimmed by 4 bases and J by 7 bases, leaving 14 bases between them. From germline, CDR1 is GTSNPN and CDR2 SVGIG (reference sequence). This CDR3 has 14 residues. CDR3 protein: CAWTTQARNSPLHF. Here the CDR3 DNA reads TGTGCCTGGACCACACAGGCGCGGAATTCACCCCTCCACTTT.

The chain uses TRBV28 and TRBJ1-1; D is uncertain. CDR1 MDHEN and CDR2 SYDVKM come from the germline V gene. V was clipped by 1 base and J by 2 bases, with 8 bases between them. This CDR3 has 14 residues. The CDR3: CASSLSRQNTEAFF. In DNA, the CDR3 is TGTGCCAGCAGTTTATCGAGGCAAAACACTGAAGCTTTCTTT.

The rearrangement links TRBV9 to TRBJ1-2; the D is unclear. The CDR3 length is 15 residues. Germline-derived CDR1 and CDR2 are SGDLS and YYNGEE. V lost 4 bases to trimming and J lost 4 bases, with 17 bases between them. CDR3: CASSIKEELGYGYTF. CDR3 sequence (DNA): TGTGCCAGCAGCATAAAGGAAGAACTAGGCTATGGCTACACCTTC. Full variable domain (remainder filled in from reference TRBV9 and TRBJ1-2): DSGVTQTPKHLITATGQRVTLRCSPRSGDLSVYWYQQSLDQGLQFLIQYYNGEERAKGNILERFSAQQFPDLHSELNLSSLELGDSALYFCASSIKEELGYGYTFGSGTRLTVV.